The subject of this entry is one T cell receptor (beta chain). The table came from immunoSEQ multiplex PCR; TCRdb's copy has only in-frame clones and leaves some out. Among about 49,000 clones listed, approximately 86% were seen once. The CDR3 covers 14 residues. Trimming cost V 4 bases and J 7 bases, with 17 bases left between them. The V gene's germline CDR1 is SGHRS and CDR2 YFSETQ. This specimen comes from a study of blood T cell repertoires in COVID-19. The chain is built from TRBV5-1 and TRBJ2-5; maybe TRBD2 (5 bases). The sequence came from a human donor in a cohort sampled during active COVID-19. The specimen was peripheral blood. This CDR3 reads CASSGGGNEATQYF. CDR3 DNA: TGCGCCAGCAGCGGAGGAGGTAACGAAGCGACCCAGTACTTC.